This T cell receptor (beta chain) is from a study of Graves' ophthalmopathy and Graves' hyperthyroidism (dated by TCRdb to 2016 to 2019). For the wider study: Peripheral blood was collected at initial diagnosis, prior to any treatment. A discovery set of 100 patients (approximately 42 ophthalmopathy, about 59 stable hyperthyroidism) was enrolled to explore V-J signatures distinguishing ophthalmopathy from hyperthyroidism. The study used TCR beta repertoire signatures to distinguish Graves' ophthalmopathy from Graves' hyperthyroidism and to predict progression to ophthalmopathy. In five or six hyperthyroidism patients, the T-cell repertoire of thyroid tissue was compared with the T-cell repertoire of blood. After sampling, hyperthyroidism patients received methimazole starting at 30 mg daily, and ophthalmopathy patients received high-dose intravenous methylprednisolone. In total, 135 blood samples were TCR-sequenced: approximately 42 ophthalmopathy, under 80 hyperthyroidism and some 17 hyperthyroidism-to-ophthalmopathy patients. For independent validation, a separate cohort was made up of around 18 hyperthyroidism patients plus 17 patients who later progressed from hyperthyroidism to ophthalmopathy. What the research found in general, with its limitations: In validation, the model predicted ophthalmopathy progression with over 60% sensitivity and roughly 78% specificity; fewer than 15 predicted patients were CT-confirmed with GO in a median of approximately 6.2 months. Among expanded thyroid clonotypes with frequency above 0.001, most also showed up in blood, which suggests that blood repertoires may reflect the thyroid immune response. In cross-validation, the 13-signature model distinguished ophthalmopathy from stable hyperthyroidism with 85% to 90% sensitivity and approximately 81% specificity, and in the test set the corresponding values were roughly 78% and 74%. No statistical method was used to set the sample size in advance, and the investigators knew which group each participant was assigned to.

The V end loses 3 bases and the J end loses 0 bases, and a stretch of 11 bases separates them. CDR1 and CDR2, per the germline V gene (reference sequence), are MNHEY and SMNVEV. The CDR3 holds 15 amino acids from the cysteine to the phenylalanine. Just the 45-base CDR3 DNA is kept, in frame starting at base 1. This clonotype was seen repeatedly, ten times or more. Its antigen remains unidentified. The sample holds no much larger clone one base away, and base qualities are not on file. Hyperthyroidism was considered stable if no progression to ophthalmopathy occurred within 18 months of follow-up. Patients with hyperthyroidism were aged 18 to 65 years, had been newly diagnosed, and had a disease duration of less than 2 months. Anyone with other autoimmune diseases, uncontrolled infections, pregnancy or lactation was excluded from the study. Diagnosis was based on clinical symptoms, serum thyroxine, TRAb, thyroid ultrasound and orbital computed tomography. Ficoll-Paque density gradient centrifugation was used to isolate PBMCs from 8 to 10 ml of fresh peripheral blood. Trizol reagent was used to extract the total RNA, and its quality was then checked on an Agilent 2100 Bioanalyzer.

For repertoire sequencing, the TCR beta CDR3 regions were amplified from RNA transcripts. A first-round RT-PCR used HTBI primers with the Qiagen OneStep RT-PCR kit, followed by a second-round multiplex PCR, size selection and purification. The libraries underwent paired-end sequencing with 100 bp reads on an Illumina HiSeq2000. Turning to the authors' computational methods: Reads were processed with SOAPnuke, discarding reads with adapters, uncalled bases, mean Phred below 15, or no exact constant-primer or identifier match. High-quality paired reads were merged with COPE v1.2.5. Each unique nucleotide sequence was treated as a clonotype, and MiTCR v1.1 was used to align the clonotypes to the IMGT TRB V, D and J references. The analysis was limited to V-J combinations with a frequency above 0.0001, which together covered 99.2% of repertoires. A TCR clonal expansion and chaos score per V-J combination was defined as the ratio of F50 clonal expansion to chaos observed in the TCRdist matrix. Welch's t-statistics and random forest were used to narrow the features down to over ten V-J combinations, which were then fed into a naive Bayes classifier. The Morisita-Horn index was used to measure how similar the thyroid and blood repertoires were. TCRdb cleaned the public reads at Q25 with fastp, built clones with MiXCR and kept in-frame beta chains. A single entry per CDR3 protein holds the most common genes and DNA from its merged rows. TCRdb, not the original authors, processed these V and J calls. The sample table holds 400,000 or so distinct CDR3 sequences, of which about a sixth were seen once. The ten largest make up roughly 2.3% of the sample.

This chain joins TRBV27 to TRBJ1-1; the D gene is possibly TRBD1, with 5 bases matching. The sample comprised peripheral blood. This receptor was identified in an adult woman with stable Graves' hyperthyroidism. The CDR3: CASSFGAGMNTEAFF. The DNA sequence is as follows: TGTGCCAGCAGTTTTGGGGCAGGCATGAACACTGAAGCTTTCTTT.